This T cell receptor beta chain was sequenced for a study of shared clonotypes between healthy human individuals (dated by TCRdb to 2018 to 2020). Looking at the study overall: The cohort included a few men and a couple of women between 18 and 49 years of age. For each donor, three plates each were used for CD4 naive and CD4 memory, two plates were used for CD8 naive, and one plate was used for CD8 memory. Between about 0.9 and 9 billion PBMCs per donor were obtained by leukapheresis. To increase sequencing depth and limit assay-specific biases, different laboratories used diverse techniques to prepare libraries and sequence TCR repertoires. Blood TCR repertoires of a handful of healthy adults were deeply sequenced to estimate repertoire size and the extent of clonotype sharing between individuals.

Donors were healthy HIV-negative adults with no recently reported acute infections or vaccinations. Every donor was a Caucasian adult living in Nashville, Tennessee, USA. Magnetic negative selection was used to enrich CD4+ T cells, after which naive cells were positively selected on CD45RA and the negative fraction became the memory subset. After blood collection by leukapheresis, PBMCs were isolated using Ficoll-Histopaque density gradient centrifugation and then cryopreserved in the vapor phase of liquid nitrogen. Analytical flow cytometry was used to check the purity and quantity of each magnetically sorted T cell population. Genomic DNA was isolated from each sorted fraction and quantified by UV absorbance on a Nanodrop 2000c. Details on this clone: There is no known antigen for this receptor. Base qualities were left out, and no much larger clone turns up one base away.

On the study overall, not on this receptor specifically: Only blood was sampled, and tissue TCR repertoires likely differ from those in blood. When a handful of donors were compared, the shared fraction of clonotypes was 5% to 6.5% for naive CD4, around 3.6% for naive CD8, more than 2% for memory CD4, and approximately 0.4% for memory CD8. The small number of donors limited the genetic and exposure-history diversity represented. Compared with non-shared clonotypes, the clonotypes found in all four sorted-subset donors had higher generation probabilities. Estimated clonotype richness was generally larger for naive than for memory subsets. Based on pairwise subsampling, the degree of clonotype sharing among donors was expected to be affected by sequencing depth. Incomplete sequencing was indicated by rarefaction of sorted-subset datasets, despite the large sequencing depth.

Using the deep immunoSEQ assay, multiplex PCR amplified TCR CDR3 regions from genomic DNA. Extracted genomic DNA from each cell subset was spread evenly across all wells of several immunoSEQ 96-well plates, with each plate serving as a replicate. For sorted subsets, approximately 200 ng of genomic DNA, equivalent to roughly 30,000 T cell genomes, went into each replicate PCR. Purified libraries were quantified with a Qubit 3.0 fluorometer, sized on a Bioanalyzer 2100, and re-quantified with the KAPA Library Quantification kit. Each immunoSEQ 96-well plate was sequenced on its own single-read 150-cycle Illumina NextSeq 550 flow cell. On the authors' methods: Because only junctional sequences without quality scores were contained in the immunoSEQ output, filtering matching that applied to full-length reads could not be performed. Sequences were annotated with PyIR, a Python wrapper for IgBLAST v1.9, and V/J genes and CDR3 were assigned using IMGT germline references. Reads with weak V/J assignments (E-value above 1e-6), missing CDR3, stop codons, out-of-frame junctions, or ambiguous translated residues were removed. V3J clonotypes were defined as sequences sharing the same inferred V gene, J gene, and CDR3 amino acid sequence. Percentage overlap between repertoires was computed as shared unique clonotypes divided by the size of the smaller repertoire. RTK rarefaction, the Chao1 estimator, and Recon v2.1 estimates of unobserved clonotypes were used to assess repertoire richness. Generation probabilities for all TCRbeta clonotypes obtained by the gDNA method from a handful of donors were computed using OLGA. TCRdb provides this immuneACCESS table in a form limited to in-frame rearrangements. Some clones are lacking; in checked studies, under half of them reflect an unresolved V gene, and why the rest are absent is not known. Clone size and V and J calls were adopted from that table, with D and trimming inferred from the DNA. The sample has about 1.5 million clones on record, approximately 98% of them singletons. Together, the top ten hold approximately 0.45% of the sample.

The sequenced sample was naive CD4+ T cells sorted from blood. The cell subset or site label, read with the paper, signifies: CD45RA+ positively selected. The clonotype was recovered from a man aged 25-45 years in good health.

The bases read TGTGCCAGCAGTTTATTCCCCGGACGAGGGACAGGGAACTACGAGCAGTACTTC. This yields the protein CASSLFPGRGTGNYEQYF. The V gene is TRBV27 and the J gene is TRBJ2-7; 9 central bases correspond to TRBD1. Via the germline V gene (reference sequence), CDR1 is MNHEY and CDR2 SMNVEV. The CDR3 sequence holds 18 residues, the cysteine and phenylalanine included. CDR3 DNA is the only sequence kept; it has 54 bases, read in frame from the first base. V is trimmed back by 1 base and J by 3 bases, and the junction contains 13 bases that no gene match accounts for.